The clone carrying this TCR beta chain has just a few counts. Combining a sample-barcoded 5' primer with a J-beta primer mix, a second PCR ran for about 7 to 12 cycles. TCRdb fed the 5' RACE reads into MiXCR, producing one record per CDR3 protein. The repertoire holds roughly 1,500,000 distinct CDR3 sequences, with about 31% as singletons. This CDR3 contains 15 residues. The germline V gene encodes CDR1 PRHDT and CDR2 FYEKMQ (reference sequence). Unmatched junction bases numbered 6, after V lost 2 bases and J lost 5 bases. These data come from a study of blood T cells in healthy people across ages. Overall study context: T cells yielded about one barcoded beta molecule per two cells through template switching.

The clonotype was recovered from a woman in her thirties in good health. The material sequenced was blood. V gene TRBV13 combines with J gene TRBJ2-1; 7 nucleotides align to TRBD2. The chain's CDR3 is CASSLYLGGDNEQFF. The CDR3 DNA is TGTGCCAGCAGCTTATACTTGGGAGGGGACAATGAGCAGTTCTTC.